These 8 T cell receptor beta chains share one sample of origin, sequenced in a study of cytomegalovirus exposure and HLA in healthy donors. The study ran its PCR with 60 Vbeta and 13 Jbeta primers. Clones were read by immunoSEQ multiplex PCR, and TCRdb kept only the in-frame ones, dropping some. In the table there are more than 80,000 clones, 71% of which are singletons. The sample taken for sequencing was PBMCs. The receptors were gathered from a female donor in good health and CMV-seronegative.

This chain connects TRBV6-1 to TRBJ2-7; D call uncertain. This CDR3 contains 11 residues. CDR1 and CDR2 from the germline V gene are MNHNS and SASEGT. Deletions cut 4 bases from V and 4 bases from J, with 5 bases between. The CDR3 protein is CASSGAYEQYF. CDR3 in DNA: TGTGCCAGCAGTGGGGCATACGAGCAGTACTTC.

The rearrangement links TRBV11-3 to TRBJ2-2; possibly TRBD2 for D (7 bases). The germline CDR1 and CDR2 sequences are SGHNT and YENEEA. The ends were cut back, 5 bases at V and 4 bases at J, with 14 bases in the middle. The CDR3 is made up of 15 amino acids. Here the CDR3 DNA reads TGTGCCAGCAGCCCCTGGGGGGGCAGCACCGGGGAGCTGTTTTTT. The encoded protein is CASSPWGGSTGELFF.

CDR3 nucleotide sequence: TGTGCCAGCAGCCGTGAGGTCGGGACAGGGCACGAGCAGTACTTC. Its protein is CASSREVGTGHEQYF. The chain links TRBV5-4 to TRBJ2-7; 9 bases agree with TRBD1. The J segment lost 5 bases and the V segment lost 4 bases, leaving 10 bases of the junction unmatched. Germline V gives CDR1 SGHNT, CDR2 YYREEE (reference sequence). The CDR3 sequence is 15 residues long.

This clone came up once. The rearrangement links TRBV5-4 to TRBJ2-5, with D hard to call. There are 12 residues in the CDR3. CDR1 is SGHNT and CDR2 is YYREEE in the germline V gene (reference sequence). Trimming removed 4 bases from V and 7 bases from J, with 11 bases in between. Here the CDR3 reads CASSPLRGTQYF. The CDR3, as DNA: TGTGCCAGCAGCCCCCTACGTGGGACCCAGTACTTC. The full variable domain, rest sourced from reference TRBV5-4 and TRBJ2-5, is ETGVTQSPTHLIKTRGQQVTLRCSSQSGHNTVSWYQQALGQGPQFIFQYYREEENGRGNFPPRFSGLQFPNYSSELNVNALELDDSALYLCASSPLRGTQYFGPGTRLLVL.

The table lists this clone with a few counts. The V call is TRBV18, the J call TRBJ1-4; 8 bases agree with TRBD1. This CDR3 is built from 14 residues. Germline V gives CDR1 KGHSH, CDR2 LQKENI. V shed 1 base, J shed 5 bases, and the junction held 0 bases outside the gene matches. The CDR3 bases are TGTGCCAGCTCACCACGGACAGGGAATGAAAAACTGTTTTTT. Translation: CASSPRTGNEKLFF.

J is TRBJ2-7 and V is TRBV7-9, with TRBD2 matching over 10 bases. Germline CDR1 is SEHNR and CDR2 is FQNEAQ (reference sequence). V dropped 2 bases and J dropped 5; count of bases not matched to a gene: 9. This CDR3 is 16 amino acids long. The CDR3 sequence: CASSLIGLAVGHEQYF. CDR3 bases: TGTGCCAGCAGCTTAATAGGACTAGCGGTCGGCCACGAGCAGTACTTC.

This sequence joins TRBV10-1 and TRBJ2-1; 10 nucleotides match TRBD2. J was trimmed by 2 bases and V by 4 bases; bases with no gene match: 2. Looked up from germline, CDR1 is WNHNN and CDR2 is SYGVQD (reference sequence). The CDR3 runs to 15 residues. CDR3 residues: CASSGSGRAYNEQFF. The CDR3 DNA follows: TGCGCCAGCAGTGGAAGCGGGAGGGCCTACAATGAGCAGTTCTTC.

The CDR3 sequence is CASSEWGTGGTEAFF. CDR3 coding DNA: TGTGCCAGCAGTGAATGGGGCACCGGTGGCACTGAAGCTTTCTTT. V usage is TRBV6-1 and J usage is TRBJ1-1; a possible D gene is TRBD1 (5 bases). V lost 2 bases and J lost 4, with 14 bases in between. Germline CDR1 MNHNS, CDR2 SASEGT. This CDR3 region has 15 residues.